This entry concerns a single T cell receptor beta chain. Its specificity is not known. This entry is derived from a study of T cells expressing NK-cell markers. Across the study: All TCR beta repertoires analysed originated from sorted CD3+CD56+NKG2C+, CD3+CD56+NKG2C- and CD3+CD56-NKG2C+ T cells. Eight donors were sequenced, of whom seven were HCMV-seropositive, while the remaining one was HCMV-seronegative.

Following a re-call of the 5' RACE reads, TCRdb has one entry per CDR3 protein and lacks DNA. The table for this sample gives about 450,000 distinct CDR3 sequences. Looked up from germline, CDR1 is LNHDA and CDR2 is SQIVND (reference sequence). The CDR3 consists of 15 residues. Points from the study as a whole: As a fraction of CD8+ T cells, dominant NKG2C+ clonotypes reached about 1.0-7.5% in six donors.

The receptor comes from a woman between 18 and 69 years old in good health. Sequenced: blood T cells: a sorted CD56 or NKG2C T cell subset, CD4+ or CD8+ T cells, or bulk PBMC T cells (not recorded which). The V call is TRBV19, the J call TRBJ2-2; TCRdb's D call, TRBD1, is unchecked because there is no DNA. CDR3 region: CASINRVANTGELFF.